This TCR beta chain originates from a study of shared clonotypes between healthy human individuals. Study-wide results and limits: Some naive CD4 clonotypes, roughly 5%, turned up in common across a handful of donors.

V lost 0 bases to trimming and J lost 1 base, with 9 bases between them. Germline CDR1 and CDR2: SEHNR and FQNEAQ (reference sequence). The CDR3 spans 15 residues. The table came from immunoSEQ multiplex PCR; TCRdb's copy has only in-frame clones and leaves some out. This sample has some 2,000,000 clones, with around 95% found just once. Concerning this clone: Its target is unknown.

V and J are TRBV7-9 and TRBJ2-5, with a possible D match to TRBD2 (6 bases). Sequencing input: naive CD4+ T cells sorted from blood. Subset defined: CD45RA+ positively selected. The TCR originated in a man between 18 and 35 years old in good health. The CDR3 here is CASSLAGGSQETQYF. Here the CDR3 DNA reads TGTGCCAGCAGCTTAGCTGGGGGGAGCCAAGAGACCCAGTACTTC.